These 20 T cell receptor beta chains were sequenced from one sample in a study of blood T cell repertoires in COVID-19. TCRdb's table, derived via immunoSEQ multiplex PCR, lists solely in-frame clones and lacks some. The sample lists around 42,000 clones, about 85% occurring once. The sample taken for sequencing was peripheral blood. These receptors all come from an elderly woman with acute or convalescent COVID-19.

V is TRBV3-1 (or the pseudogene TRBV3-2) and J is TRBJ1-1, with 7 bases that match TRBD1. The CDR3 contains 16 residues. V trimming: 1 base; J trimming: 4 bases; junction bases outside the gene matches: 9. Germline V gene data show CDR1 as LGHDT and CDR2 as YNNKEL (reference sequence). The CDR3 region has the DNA TGTGCCAGCAGCCAAGGCCTAAGGGGGCAGGCCACTGAAGCTTTCTTT. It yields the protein CASSQGLRGQATEAFF.

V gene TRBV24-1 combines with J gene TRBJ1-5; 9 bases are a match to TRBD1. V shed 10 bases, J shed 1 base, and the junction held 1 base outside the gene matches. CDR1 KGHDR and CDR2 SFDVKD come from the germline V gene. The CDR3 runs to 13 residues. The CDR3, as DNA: TGTGCCACTGGGACAGGGAGCAATCAGCCCCAGCATTTT. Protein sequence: CATGTGSNQPQHF.

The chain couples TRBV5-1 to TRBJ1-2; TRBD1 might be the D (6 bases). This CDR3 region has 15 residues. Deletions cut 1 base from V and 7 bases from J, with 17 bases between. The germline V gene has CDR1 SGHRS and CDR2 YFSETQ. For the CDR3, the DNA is TGCGCCAGCAGCTTGATGGGTGGGGGCAGTGGTGGCTACACCTTC. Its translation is CASSLMGGGSGGYTF.

The CDR3: CASSPLAGGPVDTQYF. CDR3 DNA: TGTGCCAGCAGCCCACTAGCGGGGGGGCCAGTAGATACGCAGTATTTT. This rearrangement joins TRBV7-2 to TRBJ2-3, with 13 nucleotides matching TRBD2. The V segment lost 5 bases and the J segment 5 bases; nucleotides outside the gene matches: 7. The germline V gene encodes CDR1 SGHTA and CDR2 FQGNSA. This CDR3 spans 16 amino acids.

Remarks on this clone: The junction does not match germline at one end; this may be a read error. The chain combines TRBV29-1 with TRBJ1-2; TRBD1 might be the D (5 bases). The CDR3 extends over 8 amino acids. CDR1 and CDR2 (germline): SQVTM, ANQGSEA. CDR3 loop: CSVRGGHF. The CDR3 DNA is TGCAGCGTTCGAGGCGGACACTTC. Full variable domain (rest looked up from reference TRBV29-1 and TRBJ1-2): SAVISQKPSRDICQRGTSLTIQCQVDSQVTMMFWYRQQPGQSLTLIATANQGSEATYESGFVIDKFPISRPNLTFSTLTVSNMSPEDSSIYLCSVRGGHFGSGTRLTVV.

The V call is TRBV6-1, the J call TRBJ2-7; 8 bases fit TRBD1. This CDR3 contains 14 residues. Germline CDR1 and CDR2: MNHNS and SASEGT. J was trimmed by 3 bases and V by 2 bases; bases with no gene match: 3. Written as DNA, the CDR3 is TGTGCCAGCAGTGAAAGGGACAGGATCTACGAGCAGTACTTC. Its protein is CASSERDRIYEQYF.

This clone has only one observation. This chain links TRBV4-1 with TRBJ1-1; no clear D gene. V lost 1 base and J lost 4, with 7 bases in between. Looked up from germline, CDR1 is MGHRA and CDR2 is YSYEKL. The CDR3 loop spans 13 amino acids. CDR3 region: CASSQAVITEAFF. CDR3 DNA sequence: TGCGCCAGCAGCCAAGCAGTAATCACTGAAGCTTTCTTT.

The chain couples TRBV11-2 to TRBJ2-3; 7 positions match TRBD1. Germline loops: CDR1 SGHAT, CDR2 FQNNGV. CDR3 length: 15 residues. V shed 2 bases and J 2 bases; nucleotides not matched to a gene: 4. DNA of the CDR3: TGTGCCAGCAGCTTACGCAGGGGGAACACAGATACGCAGTATTTT. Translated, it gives CASSLRRGNTDTQYF.

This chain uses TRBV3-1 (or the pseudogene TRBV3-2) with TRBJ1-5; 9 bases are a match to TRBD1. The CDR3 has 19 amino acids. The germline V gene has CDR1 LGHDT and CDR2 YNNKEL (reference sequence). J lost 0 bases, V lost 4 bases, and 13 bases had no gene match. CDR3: CASSLTGQGKGYSNQPQHF. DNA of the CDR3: TGTGCCAGCAGCCTAACCGGACAGGGGAAGGGTTATAGCAATCAGCCCCAGCATTTT.

The CDR3 coding sequence is TGTGCCAGCAGCTTACTAGGCTCCTACAATGAGCAGTTCTTC. This translates into CASSLLGSYNEQFF. The chain links TRBV7-8 to TRBJ2-1; unclear D gene. Trimming shortened V by 2 bases and J by 0 bases, and 5 bases separated the two germline ends. This CDR3 contains 14 residues. The V gene's germline CDR1 is SGHVS and CDR2 FQNEAQ.

The CDR3 DNA reads TGTGCCAGCAGCGCCTCCGACAGAGCAGGGCTCTATGGCTACACCTTC. This encodes CASSASDRAGLYGYTF. V usage is TRBV7-2 and J usage is TRBJ1-2; weak D call: TRBD1 (5 bases). With 5 bases removed from V and 4 bases from J, the gap between germline ends came to 20 bases. CDR1 and CDR2 from the germline V gene are SGHTA and FQGNSA. The CDR3 has 16 amino acids.

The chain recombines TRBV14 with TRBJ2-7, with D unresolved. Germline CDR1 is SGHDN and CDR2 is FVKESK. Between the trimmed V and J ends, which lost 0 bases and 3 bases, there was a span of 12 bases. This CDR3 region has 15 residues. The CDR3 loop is CASSQDSTVHYEQYF. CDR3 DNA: TGTGCCAGCAGCCAAGATTCTACCGTTCACTACGAGCAGTACTTC.

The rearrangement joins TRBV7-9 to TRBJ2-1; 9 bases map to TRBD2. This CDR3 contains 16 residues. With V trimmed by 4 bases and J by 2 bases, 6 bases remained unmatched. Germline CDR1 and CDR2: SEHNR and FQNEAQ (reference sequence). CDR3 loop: CASSSSGGPPYNEQFF. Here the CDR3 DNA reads TGTGCCAGCAGCTCAAGCGGGGGGCCTCCCTACAATGAGCAGTTCTTC. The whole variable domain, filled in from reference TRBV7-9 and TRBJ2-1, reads DTGVSQNPRHKITKRGQNVTFRCDPISEHNRLYWYRQTLGQGPEFLTYFQNEAQLEKSRLLSDRFSAERPKGSFSTLEIQRTEQGDSAMYLCASSSSGGPPYNEQFFGPGTRLTVL.

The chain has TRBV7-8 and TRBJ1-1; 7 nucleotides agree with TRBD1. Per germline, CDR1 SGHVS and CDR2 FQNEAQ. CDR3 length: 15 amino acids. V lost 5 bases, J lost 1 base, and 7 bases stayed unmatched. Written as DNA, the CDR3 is TGTGCCAGCAGCGATCGCAGACAGGGGAACACTGAAGCTTTCTTT. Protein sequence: CASSDRRQGNTEAFF.

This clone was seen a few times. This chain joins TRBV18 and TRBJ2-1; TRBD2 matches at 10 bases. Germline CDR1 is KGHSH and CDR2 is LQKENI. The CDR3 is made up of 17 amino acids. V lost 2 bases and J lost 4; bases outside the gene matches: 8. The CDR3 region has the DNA TGTGCCAGCTCACCAGGGCTAGCGGGAGAAAATTACAATGAGCAGTTCTTC. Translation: CASSPGLAGENYNEQFF.

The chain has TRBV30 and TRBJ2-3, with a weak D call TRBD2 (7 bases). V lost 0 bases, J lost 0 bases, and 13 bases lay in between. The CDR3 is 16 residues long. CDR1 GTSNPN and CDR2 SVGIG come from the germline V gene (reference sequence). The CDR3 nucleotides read TGTGCCTGGAGTGTAGGTGCGGGGGCTAGCACAGATACGCAGTATTTT. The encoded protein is CAWSVGAGASTDTQYF.

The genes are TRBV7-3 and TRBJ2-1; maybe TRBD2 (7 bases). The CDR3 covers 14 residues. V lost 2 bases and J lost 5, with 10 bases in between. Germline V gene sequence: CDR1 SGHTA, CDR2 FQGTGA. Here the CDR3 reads CASSLAGADNEQFF. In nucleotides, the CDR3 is TGTGCCAGCAGCTTAGCGGGGGCGGACAATGAGCAGTTCTTC.

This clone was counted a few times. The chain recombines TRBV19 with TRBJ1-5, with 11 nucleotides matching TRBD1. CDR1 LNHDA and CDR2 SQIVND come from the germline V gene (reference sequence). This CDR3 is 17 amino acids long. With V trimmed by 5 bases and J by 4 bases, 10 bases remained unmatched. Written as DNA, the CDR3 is TGTGCCAGTAGTTTCCGGACAGGGGGCGTAGGAAATCAGCCCCAGCATTTT. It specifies CASSFRTGGVGNQPQHF.

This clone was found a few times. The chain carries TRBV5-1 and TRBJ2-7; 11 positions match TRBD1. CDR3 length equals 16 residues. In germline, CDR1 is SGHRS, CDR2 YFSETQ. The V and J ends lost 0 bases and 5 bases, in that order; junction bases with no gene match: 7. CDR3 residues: CASSLALGTGGHEQYF. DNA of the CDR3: TGCGCCAGCAGCTTGGCCCTCGGGACAGGGGGGCACGAGCAGTACTTC.

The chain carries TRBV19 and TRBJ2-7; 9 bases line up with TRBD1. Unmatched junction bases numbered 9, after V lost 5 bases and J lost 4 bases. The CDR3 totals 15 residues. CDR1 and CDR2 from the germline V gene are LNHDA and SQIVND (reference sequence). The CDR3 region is CASSAPGTGRYEQYF. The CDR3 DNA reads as TGTGCCAGTAGTGCCCCCGGGACAGGGAGGTACGAGCAGTACTTC.